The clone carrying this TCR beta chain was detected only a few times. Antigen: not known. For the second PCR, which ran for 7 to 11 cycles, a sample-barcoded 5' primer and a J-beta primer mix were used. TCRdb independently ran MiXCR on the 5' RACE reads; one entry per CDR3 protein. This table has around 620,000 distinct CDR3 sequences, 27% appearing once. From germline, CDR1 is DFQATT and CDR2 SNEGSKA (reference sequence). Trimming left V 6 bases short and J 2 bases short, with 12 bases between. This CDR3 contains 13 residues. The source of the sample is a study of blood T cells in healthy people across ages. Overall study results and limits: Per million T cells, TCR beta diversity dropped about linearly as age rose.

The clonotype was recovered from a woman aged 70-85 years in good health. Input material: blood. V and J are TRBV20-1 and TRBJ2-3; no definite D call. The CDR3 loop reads CSAMWPITDTQYF. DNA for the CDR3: TGCAGTGCGATGTGGCCTATCACAGATACGCAGTATTTT.